Listed here are 24 T cell receptor beta chains from one sample, sequenced in a study of blood T cells in healthy people across ages. Primed by a sample-barcoded 5' primer and a J-beta primer mix, a second PCR proceeded for about 6 to 11 cycles. TCRdb analysed the 5' RACE reads with MiXCR anew, one entry per CDR3 protein. The profile covers approximately 800,000 distinct CDR3 sequences, with about 53% appearing a single time and 41% taken by the ten largest. The sequenced sample consisted of blood. The source is a man at least 80 years old in good health.

This clonotype was found once. V gene TRBV20-1 combines with J gene TRBJ2-1, with 11 nucleotides matching TRBD2. The germline V gene encodes CDR1 DFQATT and CDR2 SNEGSKA (reference sequence). V lost 3 bases to trimming and J lost 5 bases; unmatched junction nucleotides: 6. The length of the CDR3 is 15 residues. CDR3 nucleotide sequence: TGCAGTGCTAGGCCCCTAGCGGGAGGAAACAATGAGCAGTTCTTC. The encoded protein is CSARPLAGGNNEQFF.

The V gene is TRBV2, the J gene TRBJ2-4; D unclear. The V end lost 4 bases, the J end lost 3 bases, and 7 bases lay between the germline ends. CDR1 SNHLY and CDR2 FYNNEI come from the germline V gene. The CDR3 is 13 residues long. CDR3 region: CASSGAVKNIQYF. CDR3 bases: TGTGCCAGCAGTGGGGCGGTCAAAAACATTCAGTACTTC. The full variable domain, with the rest looked up from reference TRBV2 and TRBJ2-4, is EPEVTQTPSHQVTQMGQEVILRCVPISNHLYFYWYRQILGQKVEFLVSFYNNEISEKSEIFDDQFSVERPDGSNFTLKIRSTKLEDSAMYFCASSGAVKNIQYFGAGTRLSVL.

This clonotype was counted between two and nine times. The chain joins TRBV3-1 to TRBJ2-7; 10 bases fit TRBD2. The DNA end is a closer match to TRBJ2-5, so the J assignment may be wrong. Germline-derived CDR1 and CDR2 are LGHDT and YNNKEL (reference sequence). The CDR3 extends over 17 amino acids. The CDR3 sequence is CASSQLSGRLTVGTQYF. The CDR3 bases are TGTGCCAGCAGCCAACTTAGCGGGAGGCTTACTGTGGGGACCCAGTACTTC.

This clonotype has only a few counts. The chain uses TRBV4-2 and TRBJ2-1; 13 nucleotides line up with TRBD2. V trimming: 4 bases; J trimming: 9 bases; junction bases outside the gene matches: 9. The CDR3 consists of 16 residues. Germline loops: CDR1 LGHNA, CDR2 YNFKEQ. The CDR3 region has the DNA TGTGCCAGCAGCCCCCGGACTAGCGGGAGTCAGAGTGAGCAGTTCTTC. This translates into CASSPRTSGSQSEQFF.

This chain links TRBV20-1 with TRBJ2-1; maybe TRBD2 (6 bases). Deletions cut 3 bases from V and 4 bases from J, with 10 bases between. Germline values: CDR1 DFQATT, CDR2 SNEGSKA (reference sequence). The CDR3 extends over 13 amino acids. CDR3 coding DNA: TGCAGTGCTAGGCCACTAGCATACAATGAGCAGTTCTTC. Protein product: CSARPLAYNEQFF.

This clonotype has more than one count but fewer than ten. The chain is built from TRBV9 and TRBJ2-2; 9 bases line up with TRBD2. Germline CDR1 reads SGDLS; CDR2 reads YYNGEE. The CDR3 contains 17 residues. V gave up 2 bases and J gave up 1 base; unmatched junction bases: 6. CDR3 bases: TGTGCCAGCAGCGTCGGCGGGAGGGCCCGGAACACCGGGGAGCTGTTTTTT. It specifies CASSVGGRARNTGELFF.

This clonotype has a handful of counts. The DNA for the CDR3 is TGCGCCAGCAGAACCGCCCCAACAACCTGGGCCTACGAGCAGTACTTC. Protein product: CASRTAPTTWAYEQYF. This chain links TRBV5-1 with TRBJ2-7; no definite D call. Trimming took off 5 bases at V and 2 bases at J, with 20 bases between the two ends. The length of the CDR3 is 16 residues. Germline V gene lookup returns CDR1 SGHRS and CDR2 YFSETQ.

The rearrangement joins TRBV24-1 to TRBJ2-3, with 8 bases lining up with TRBD1. In germline, CDR1 is KGHDR, CDR2 SFDVKD. This CDR3 contains 17 residues. V dropped 0 bases and J dropped 1; count of bases not matched to a gene: 5. The CDR3, as DNA: TGTGCCACCAGTGATTTGAAGGGACAGGTCGGCACAGATACGCAGTATTTT. This sequence encodes CATSDLKGQVGTDTQYF.

The genes are TRBV28 and TRBJ2-7; D gene uncertain. The CDR3 length is 12 residues. Germline values: CDR1 MDHEN, CDR2 SYDVKM. The V end lost 5 bases, the J end lost 2 bases, and 7 bases lay between the germline ends. This CDR3 is CASSTHTYEQYF. DNA for the CDR3: TGTGCCAGCAGTACCCATACCTACGAGCAGTACTTC.

This sequence joins TRBV12-3 or TRBV12-4 and TRBJ2-1; TRBD1 agrees at 8 bases. J gave up 11 bases and V 5 bases, and 14 bases lay outside the gene matches. The CDR3 loop spans 15 amino acids. The CDR3 DNA sequence: TGTGCCAGCAGTCCATCTCGACAGGGGCGCGCCAAGCAGTTCTTC. Amino acids: CASSPSRQGRAKQFF.

The rearrangement joins TRBV3-1 to TRBJ1-1, with D perhaps matching TRBD1 (5 bases). Germline loops: CDR1 LGHDT, CDR2 YNNKEL (reference sequence). The CDR3 has 13 amino acids. Trimming left V 1 base short and J 13 bases short, with 16 bases between. CDR3 sequence: CASSQGGQGGGFF. The CDR3 DNA reads TGTGCCAGCAGCCAAGGTGGGCAGGGCGGAGGTTTCTTT.

The rearrangement links TRBV29-1 to TRBJ1-2; TRBD1 aligns across 8 bases. Per the germline V gene, CDR1 is SQVTM and CDR2 is ANQGSEA. The CDR3 length is 15 residues. J was trimmed by 5 bases and V by 4 bases; bases with no gene match: 12. The CDR3 spells CSVGGDRGPWYGYTF. CDR3 coding DNA: TGCAGCGTTGGGGGCGACAGGGGCCCTTGGTATGGCTACACCTTC.

This clonotype has a single count. At one of its ends the junction is not consistent with the germline gene, which may arise from a read error. The gene calls are TRBV11-2 and TRBJ2-5; D may be TRBD1 (6 bases). Germline V gives CDR1 SGHAT, CDR2 FQNNGV. This CDR3 is built from 13 residues. The CDR3 DNA reads as TGTGCCGGCAGCCCGACAGGAAGAGAGACCCAGTACTTC. It encodes CAGSPTGRETQYF. The full variable domain, completed using reference TRBV11-2 and TRBJ2-5, is EAGVAQSPRYKIIEKRQSVAFWCNPISGHATLYWYQQILGQGPKLLIQFQNNGVVDDSQLPKDRFSAERLKGVDSTLKIQPAKLEDSAVYLCAGSPTGRETQYFGPGTRLLVL.

This chain joins TRBV7-9 and TRBJ2-2; possibly TRBD1 for D (5 bases). Per the germline V gene, CDR1 is SEHNR and CDR2 is FQNEAQ (reference sequence). The V end lost 1 base, the J end lost 7 bases, and 10 bases lay between the germline ends. This CDR3 region has 14 residues. DNA for the CDR3: TGTGCCAGCAGCTTAGAAGGGGCTGGCGGGGAGCTGTTTTTT. Translated, it gives CASSLEGAGGELFF.

In its sample, this clonotype was seen a few times. The chain employs TRBV5-1 and TRBJ2-7; 13 bases match TRBD2. Germline CDR1 is SGHRS and CDR2 is YFSETQ. CDR3 size: 17 residues. The V and J ends lost 4 bases and 5 bases, in that order; junction bases with no gene match: 12. CDR3 loop: CASSPDRLAGGLNEQYF. The CDR3 DNA is TGCGCCAGCAGCCCCGACCGACTAGCGGGAGGACTAAACGAGCAGTACTTC.

This clonotype showed up many times. The V call is TRBV2, the J call TRBJ2-3; 7 nucleotides match TRBD1. This CDR3 region has 14 residues. Germline V gene sequence: CDR1 SNHLY, CDR2 FYNNEI. With V trimmed by 6 bases and J by 14 bases, 17 bases remained unmatched. CDR3 protein: CASSSRGSGRYAYF. CDR3 nucleotides: TGTGCCAGCAGCAGCAGGGGGTCGGGCAGATACGCGTATTTT. Together with reference TRBV2 and TRBJ2-3, the CDR3 gives the full variable domain: EPEVTQTPSHQVTQMGQEVILRCVPISNHLYFYWYRQILGQKVEFLVSFYNNEISEKSEIFDDQFSVERPDGSNFTLKIRSTKLEDSAMYFCASSSRGSGRYAYFGPGTRLTVL.

The rearrangement uses TRBV5-1 and TRBJ2-3; 9 bases are a match to TRBD2. The CDR3 extends over 17 amino acids. Germline CDR1 reads SGHRS; CDR2 reads YFSETQ. V shed 4 bases and J 5 bases; nucleotides not matched to a gene: 14. CDR3 region: CASSPRRNSGSGDTQYF. As DNA, the CDR3 is TGCGCCAGCAGCCCTCGAAGAAATAGCGGGAGCGGAGATACGCAGTATTTT.

V gene TRBV9 combines with J gene TRBJ2-4, with D tentatively TRBD2 (6 bases). The J call is doubtful: the DNA matches TRBJ2-5 better. CDR3 size: 13 residues. Looked up from germline, CDR1 is SGDLS and CDR2 is YYNGEE. Here the CDR3 DNA reads TGTGCCACAAAGGAGGGCCTAGAAGAGACCCAGTACTTC. Residues: CATKEGLEETQYF.

CDR3 protein: CASRSPGTGRQGGYTF. CDR3 nucleotide sequence: TGTGCCAGCAGATCACCTGGGACAGGGCGTCAGGGTGGCTACACCTTC. The chain is built from TRBV6-6 and TRBJ1-2; 9 nucleotides align to TRBD1. The CDR3 has 16 residues. Germline CDR1 and CDR2: MNHNY and SVGAGI (reference sequence). Trimming at V came to 6 bases and at J to 7 bases, leaving 15 bases not matched to a gene.

This chain connects TRBV27 to TRBJ1-5; TRBD1 aligns across 7 bases. CDR1 and CDR2 (germline): MNHEY, SMNVEV (reference sequence). This CDR3 has 14 amino acids. V lost 7 bases and J lost 6; bases outside the gene matches: 9. DNA for the CDR3: TGTGCCAGCACCCGACAGGGAAAGGCTCAGCCCCAGCATTTT. Amino acid sequence: CASTRQGKAQPQHF.

This chain joins TRBV27 and TRBJ2-5, with D maybe TRBD2 (5 bases). V was pared by 6 bases and J by 7 bases, with 18 bases between. The germline gives CDR1 MNHEY, CDR2 SMNVEV (reference sequence). The CDR3 extends over 14 amino acids. The CDR3 spells CASSPFRGWGTQYF. The CDR3 region has the DNA TGTGCCAGCAGCCCGTTTAGAGGGTGGGGGACCCAGTACTTC.

The J gene is TRBJ1-4, the V gene TRBV6-5; 7 bases are shared with TRBD1. The CDR3 length is 16 residues. The germline CDR1 and CDR2 sequences are MNHEY and SVGAGI. V lost 6 bases to trimming and J lost 4 bases; unmatched junction nucleotides: 11. The CDR3 nucleotides read TGTGCCAGCAGATCTGACCGACAGGGCCGTAATGAAAAACTGTTTTTT. Translation gives CASRSDRQGRNEKLFF.

This clonotype was recorded once. The J gene is TRBJ2-4, the V gene TRBV10-1, with 8 nucleotides matching TRBD1. Germline V gene lookup returns CDR1 WNHNN and CDR2 SYGVQD (reference sequence). V dropped 0 bases and J dropped 1; count of bases not matched to a gene: 2. The CDR3 extends over 16 amino acids. CDR3 nucleotide sequence: TGCGCCAGCAGTGAGTCCCCAGGGGGCGCCAAAAACATTCAGTACTTC. Translation: CASSESPGGAKNIQYF.

This clonotype was observed once. The chain employs TRBV7-2 and TRBJ2-1, with 7 bases lining up with TRBD2. The CDR3 is 14 residues long. Germline CDR1 is SGHTA and CDR2 is FQGNSA. Trimming cost V 5 bases and J 7 bases; bases outside gene matches: 8. The CDR3 protein is CASSVRDYSNEQFF. Here the CDR3 DNA reads TGTGCCAGCAGCGTACGGGACTACTCAAATGAGCAGTTCTTC.